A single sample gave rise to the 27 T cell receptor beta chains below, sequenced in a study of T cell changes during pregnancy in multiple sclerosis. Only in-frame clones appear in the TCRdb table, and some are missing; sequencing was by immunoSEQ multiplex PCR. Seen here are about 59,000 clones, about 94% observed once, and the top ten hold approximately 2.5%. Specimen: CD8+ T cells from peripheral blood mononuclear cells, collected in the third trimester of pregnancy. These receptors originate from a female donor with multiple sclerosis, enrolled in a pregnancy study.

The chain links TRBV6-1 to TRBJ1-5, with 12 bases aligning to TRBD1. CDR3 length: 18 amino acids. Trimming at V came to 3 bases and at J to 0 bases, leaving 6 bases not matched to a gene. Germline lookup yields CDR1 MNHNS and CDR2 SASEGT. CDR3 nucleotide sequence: TGTGCCAGCAGTGAGTGGGGACAGGGGGCGCCTAGCAATCAGCCCCAGCATTTT. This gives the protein CASSEWGQGAPSNQPQHF.

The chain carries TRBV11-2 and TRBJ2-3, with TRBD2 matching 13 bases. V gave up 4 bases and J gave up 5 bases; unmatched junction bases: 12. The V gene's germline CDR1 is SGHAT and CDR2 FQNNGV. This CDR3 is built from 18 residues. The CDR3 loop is CASSSGLAGPEGVDTQYF. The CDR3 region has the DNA TGTGCCAGCAGCTCGGGACTAGCGGGACCCGAAGGGGTAGATACGCAGTATTTT.

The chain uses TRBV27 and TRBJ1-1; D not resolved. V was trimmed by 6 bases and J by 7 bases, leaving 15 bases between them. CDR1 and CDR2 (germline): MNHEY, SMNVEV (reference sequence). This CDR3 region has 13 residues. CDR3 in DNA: TGTGCCAGCAGCCTCCGGGGAGCCTATGAAGCTTTCTTT. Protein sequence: CASSLRGAYEAFF.

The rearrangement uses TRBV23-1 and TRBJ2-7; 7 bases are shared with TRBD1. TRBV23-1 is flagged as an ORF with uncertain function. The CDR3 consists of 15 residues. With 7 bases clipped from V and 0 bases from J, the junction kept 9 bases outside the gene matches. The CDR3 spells CASTPTGTLSYEQYF. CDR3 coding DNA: TGCGCCAGCACCCCGACAGGGACCCTCTCCTACGAGCAGTACTTC.

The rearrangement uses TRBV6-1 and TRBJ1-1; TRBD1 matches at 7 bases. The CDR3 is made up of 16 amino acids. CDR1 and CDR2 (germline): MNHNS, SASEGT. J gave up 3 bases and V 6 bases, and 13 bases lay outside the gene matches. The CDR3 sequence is CASREHRDSYYTEAFF. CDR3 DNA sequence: TGTGCCAGCAGAGAACACCGGGACAGTTATTACACTGAAGCTTTCTTT.

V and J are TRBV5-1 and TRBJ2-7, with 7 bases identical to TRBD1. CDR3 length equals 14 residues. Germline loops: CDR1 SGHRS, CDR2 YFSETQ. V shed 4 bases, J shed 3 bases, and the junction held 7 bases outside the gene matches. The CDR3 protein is CASSTGTEDYEQYF. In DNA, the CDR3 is TGCGCCAGCAGCACCGGGACAGAAGACTACGAGCAGTACTTC.

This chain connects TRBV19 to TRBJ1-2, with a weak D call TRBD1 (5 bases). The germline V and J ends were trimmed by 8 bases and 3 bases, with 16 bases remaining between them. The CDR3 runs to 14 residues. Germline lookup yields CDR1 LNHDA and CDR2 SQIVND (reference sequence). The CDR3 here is CASHGRGADYGYTF. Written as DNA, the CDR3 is TGTGCCAGTCACGGAAGGGGCGCAGACTATGGCTACACCTTC.

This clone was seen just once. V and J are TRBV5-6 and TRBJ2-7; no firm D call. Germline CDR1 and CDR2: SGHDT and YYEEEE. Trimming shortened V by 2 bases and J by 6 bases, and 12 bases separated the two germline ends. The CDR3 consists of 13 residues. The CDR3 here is CASSFLAEREQYF. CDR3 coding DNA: TGTGCCAGCAGCTTTCTGGCGGAGCGCGAGCAGTACTTC.

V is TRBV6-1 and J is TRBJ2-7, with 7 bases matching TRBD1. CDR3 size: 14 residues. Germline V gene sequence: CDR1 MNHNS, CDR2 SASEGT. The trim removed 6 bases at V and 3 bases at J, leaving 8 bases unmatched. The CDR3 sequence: CASRDRTWHYEQYF. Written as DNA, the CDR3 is TGTGCCAGCAGGGACAGGACCTGGCACTACGAGCAGTACTTC.

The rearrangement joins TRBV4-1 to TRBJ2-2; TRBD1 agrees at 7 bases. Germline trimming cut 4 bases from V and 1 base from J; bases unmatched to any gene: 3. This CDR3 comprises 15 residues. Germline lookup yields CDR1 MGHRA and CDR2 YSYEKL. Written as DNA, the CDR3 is TGCGCCAGCAGCCCGCGGACAGGGAACACCGGGGAGCTGTTTTTT. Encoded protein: CASSPRTGNTGELFF.

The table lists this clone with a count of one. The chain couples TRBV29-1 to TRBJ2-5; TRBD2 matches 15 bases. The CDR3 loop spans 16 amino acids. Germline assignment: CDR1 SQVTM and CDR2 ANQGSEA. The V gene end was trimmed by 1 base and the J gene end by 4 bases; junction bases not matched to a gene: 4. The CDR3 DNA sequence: TGCAGCGTTGAAGGGACTAGCGGGAGGGCCCGAGAGACCCAGTACTTC. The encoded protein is CSVEGTSGRARETQYF.

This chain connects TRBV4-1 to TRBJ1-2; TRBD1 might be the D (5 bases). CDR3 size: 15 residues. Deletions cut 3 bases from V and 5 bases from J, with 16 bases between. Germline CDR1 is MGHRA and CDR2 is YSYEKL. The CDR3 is CASSQDALRGYGYTF. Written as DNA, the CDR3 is TGCGCCAGCAGCCAGGACGCCCTTAGGGGTTATGGCTACACCTTC.

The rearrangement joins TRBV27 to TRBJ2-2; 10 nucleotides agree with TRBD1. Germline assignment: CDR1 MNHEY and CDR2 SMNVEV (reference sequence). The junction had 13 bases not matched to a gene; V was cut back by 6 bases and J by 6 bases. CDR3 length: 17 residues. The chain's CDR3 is CASSPSRTGGPAGELFF. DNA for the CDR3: TGTGCCAGCAGCCCATCCCGGACAGGGGGACCGGCCGGGGAGCTGTTTTTT.

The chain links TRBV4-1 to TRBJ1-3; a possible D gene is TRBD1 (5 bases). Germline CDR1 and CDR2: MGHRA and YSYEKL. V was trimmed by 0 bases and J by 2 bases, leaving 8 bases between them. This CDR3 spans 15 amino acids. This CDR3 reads CASSQEWGAGNTIYF. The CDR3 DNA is TGCGCCAGCAGCCAAGAATGGGGGGCTGGAAACACCATATATTTT.

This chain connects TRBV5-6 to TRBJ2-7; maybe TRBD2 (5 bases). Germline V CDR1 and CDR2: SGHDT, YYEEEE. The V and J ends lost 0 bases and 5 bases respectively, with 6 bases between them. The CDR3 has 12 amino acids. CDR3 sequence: CASSLGLNEQYF. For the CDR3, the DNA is TGTGCCAGCAGCTTGGGACTAAACGAGCAGTACTTC. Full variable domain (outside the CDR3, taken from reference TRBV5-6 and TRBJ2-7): DAGVTQSPTHLIKTRGQQVTLRCSPKSGHDTVSWYQQALGQGPQFIFQYYEEEERQRGNFPDRFSGHQFPNYSSELNVNALLLGDSALYLCASSLGLNEQYFGPGTRLTVT.

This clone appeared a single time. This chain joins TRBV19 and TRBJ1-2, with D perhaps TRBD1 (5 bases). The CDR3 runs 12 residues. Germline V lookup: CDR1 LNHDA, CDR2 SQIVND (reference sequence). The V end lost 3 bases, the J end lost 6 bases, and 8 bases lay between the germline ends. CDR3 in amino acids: CASSMAGDGYTF. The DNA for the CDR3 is TGTGCCAGTAGTATGGCGGGGGATGGCTACACCTTC.

This CDR3 is CASSLATEKTQYF. The CDR3, as DNA: TGTGCCAGCAGCTTAGCGACAGAAAAGACCCAGTACTTC. The rearrangement uses TRBV7-2 and TRBJ2-5; tentative D call: TRBD1 (5 bases). The V and J ends lost 0 bases and 6 bases respectively, with 8 bases between them. The length of the CDR3 is 13 residues. The germline gives CDR1 SGHTA, CDR2 FQGNSA.

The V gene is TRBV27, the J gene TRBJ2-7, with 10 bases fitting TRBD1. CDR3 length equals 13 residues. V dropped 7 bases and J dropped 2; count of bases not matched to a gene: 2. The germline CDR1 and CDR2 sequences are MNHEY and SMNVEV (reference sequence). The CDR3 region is CASMGQGTYEQYF. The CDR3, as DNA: TGTGCCAGCATGGGACAGGGGACCTACGAGCAGTACTTC.

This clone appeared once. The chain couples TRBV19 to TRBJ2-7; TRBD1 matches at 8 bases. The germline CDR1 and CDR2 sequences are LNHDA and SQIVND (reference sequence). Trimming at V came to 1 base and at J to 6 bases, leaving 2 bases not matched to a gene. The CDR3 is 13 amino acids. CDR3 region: CASSIGQGAEQYF. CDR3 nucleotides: TGTGCCAGTAGTATAGGGCAGGGGGCCGAGCAGTACTTC.

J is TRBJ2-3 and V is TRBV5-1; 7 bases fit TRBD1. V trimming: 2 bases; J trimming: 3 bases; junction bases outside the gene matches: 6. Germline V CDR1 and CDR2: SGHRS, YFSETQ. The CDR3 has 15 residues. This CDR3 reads CASSFRQGGTDTQYF. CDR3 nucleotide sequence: TGCGCCAGCAGCTTCCGACAGGGCGGGACAGATACGCAGTATTTT.

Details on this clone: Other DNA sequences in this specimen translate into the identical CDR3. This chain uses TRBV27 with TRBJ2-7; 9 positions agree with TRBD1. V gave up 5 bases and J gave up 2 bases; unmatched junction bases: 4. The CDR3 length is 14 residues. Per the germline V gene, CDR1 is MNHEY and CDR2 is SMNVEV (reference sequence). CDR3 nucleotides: TGTGCCAGCAGTCTCCGGGACAGGGCCTACGAGCAGTACTTC. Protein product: CASSLRDRAYEQYF.

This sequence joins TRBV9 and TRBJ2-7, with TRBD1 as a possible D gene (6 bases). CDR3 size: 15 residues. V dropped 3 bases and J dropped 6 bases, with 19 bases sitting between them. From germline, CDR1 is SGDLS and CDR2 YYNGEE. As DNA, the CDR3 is TGTGCCAGCAGCGAGCGGACAGACCAATATCTCGAGCAGTACTTC. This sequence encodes CASSERTDQYLEQYF.

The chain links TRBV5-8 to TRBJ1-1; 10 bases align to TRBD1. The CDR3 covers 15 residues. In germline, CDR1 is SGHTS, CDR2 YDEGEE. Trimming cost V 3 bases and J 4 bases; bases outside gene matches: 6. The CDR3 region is CASSSEGQGSTEAFF. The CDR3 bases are TGTGCCAGCAGCTCGGAGGGACAGGGGAGCACTGAAGCTTTCTTT.

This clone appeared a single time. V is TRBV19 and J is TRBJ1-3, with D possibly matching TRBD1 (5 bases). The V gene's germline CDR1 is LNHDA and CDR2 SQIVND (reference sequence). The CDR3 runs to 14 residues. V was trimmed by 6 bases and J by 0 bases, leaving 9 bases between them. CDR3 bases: TGTGCCAGTAGCCGGGACTTCTCTGGAAACACCATATATTTT. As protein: CASSRDFSGNTIYF.

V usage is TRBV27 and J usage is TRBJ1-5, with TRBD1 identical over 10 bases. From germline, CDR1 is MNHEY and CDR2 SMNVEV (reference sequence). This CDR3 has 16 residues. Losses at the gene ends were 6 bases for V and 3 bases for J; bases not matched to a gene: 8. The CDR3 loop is CASRPTRQGANQPQHF. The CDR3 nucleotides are TGTGCCAGCAGACCTACCAGACAGGGGGCCAATCAGCCCCAGCATTTT.

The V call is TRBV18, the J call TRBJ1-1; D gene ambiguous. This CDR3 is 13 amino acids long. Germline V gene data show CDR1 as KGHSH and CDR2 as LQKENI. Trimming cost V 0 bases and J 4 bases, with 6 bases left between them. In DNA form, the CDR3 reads TGTGCCAGCTCACCACCTGAGGGCACTGAAGCTTTCTTT. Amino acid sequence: CASSPPEGTEAFF. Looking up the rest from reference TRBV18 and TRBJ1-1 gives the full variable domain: NAGVMQNPRHLVRRRGQEARLRCSPMKGHSHVYWYRQLPEEGLKFMVYLQKENIIDESGMPKERFSAEFPKEGPSILRIQQVVRGDSAAYFCASSPPEGTEAFFGQGTRLTVV.

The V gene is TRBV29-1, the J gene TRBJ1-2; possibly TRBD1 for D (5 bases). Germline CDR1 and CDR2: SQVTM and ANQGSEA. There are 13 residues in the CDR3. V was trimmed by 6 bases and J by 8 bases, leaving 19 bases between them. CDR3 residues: CSVDDSFLYGYTF. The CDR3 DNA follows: TGCAGCGTGGACGACAGTTTCCTATACGGCTACACCTTC.